Presented here are 7 T cell receptor beta chains from one specimen sequenced in a study of blood T cells in healthy people across ages. A second PCR of about 7 to 11 cycles used a sample-barcoded 5' primer and a J-beta primer mix. TCRdb analysed the 5' RACE reads with MiXCR anew, one entry per CDR3 protein. The table records about 780,000 distinct CDR3 sequences, 35% to 60% of them present only once. The material sequenced was blood. These receptors were obtained from a man older than 75 in good health.

A note on this clonotype: A read error is possible here, since a much larger clone lies one base away. The gene calls are TRBV29-1 and TRBJ2-7; D assignment may be TRBD1 or TRBD2 (6 bases each). The length of the CDR3 is 15 residues. Germline V lookup: CDR1 SQVTM, CDR2 ANQGSEA. V was clipped by 5 bases and J by 12 bases, with 29 bases between them. The CDR3 DNA follows: TGCAGCGTTCTAAGGGGAACAGGGACTCCAGAGACCCGGTACTTC. Its protein product is CSVLRGTGTPETRYF.

This clonotype was detected a few times. The rearrangement uses TRBV29-1 and TRBJ2-1, with D perhaps matching TRBD2 (5 bases). The CDR3 has 15 residues. Between the trimmed V and J ends, which lost 4 bases and 1 base, there was a span of 14 bases. Germline CDR1 reads SQVTM; CDR2 reads ANQGSEA. DNA for the CDR3: TGCAGCGTTGGGACCAGGACTGGTTCCTACAATGAGCAGTTCTTC. Encoded protein: CSVGTRTGSYNEQFF.

The rearrangement joins TRBV6-2 or TRBV6-3 to TRBJ2-1, with 12 bases aligning to TRBD2. Germline V gene data show CDR1 as MNHEY and CDR2 as SVGEGT. This CDR3 is 15 amino acids long. The V segment lost 6 bases and the J segment 7 bases; nucleotides outside the gene matches: 7. In nucleotides, the CDR3 is TGTGCCAGCAGCCGACTAGCGGGAGCAAGTAATGAGCAGTTCTTC. This codes for CASSRLAGASNEQFF.

The chain carries TRBV30 and TRBJ1-6, with TRBD1 matching over 7 bases. In germline, CDR1 is GTSNPN, CDR2 SVGIG (reference sequence). Losses at the gene ends were 5 bases for V and 8 bases for J; bases not matched to a gene: 6. The CDR3 totals 13 residues. DNA of the CDR3: TGTGCCTGGGCTAGCGACAGGGATTCACCCCTCCACTTT. Residues: CAWASDRDSPLHF.

The chain carries TRBV6-5 and TRBJ2-5; weak D call: TRBD1 (5 bases). Germline CDR1 and CDR2: MNHEY and SVGAGI. With 2 bases removed from V and 4 bases from J, the gap between germline ends came to 14 bases. CDR3 size: 15 residues. CDR3: CASSYSLGRIETQYF. The CDR3 DNA is TGTGCCAGCAGTTACAGTCTGGGGCGGATAGAGACCCAGTACTTC.

CDR3 sequence (DNA): TGTGCCAGCAGCTCCTGGACTAGCGGGATCGGGGCAGATACGCAGTATTTT. It translates to CASSSWTSGIGADTQYF. The genes are TRBV7-3 and TRBJ2-3, with TRBD2 matching 12 bases. Germline CDR1 reads SGHTA; CDR2 reads FQGTGA. Trimming took 4 bases from V and 4 from J; bases not matched to a gene: 9. This CDR3 has 17 residues.

The genes are TRBV5-1 and TRBJ2-5; the D gene is possibly TRBD1 (5 bases). The germline V and J ends were trimmed by 2 bases and 1 base, with 9 bases remaining between them. Germline-derived CDR1 and CDR2 are SGHRS and YFSETQ. This CDR3 is built from 14 residues. DNA for the CDR3: TGCGCCAGCAGCTTAATTGACAGCCAAGAGACCCAGTACTTC. As protein: CASSLIDSQETQYF.